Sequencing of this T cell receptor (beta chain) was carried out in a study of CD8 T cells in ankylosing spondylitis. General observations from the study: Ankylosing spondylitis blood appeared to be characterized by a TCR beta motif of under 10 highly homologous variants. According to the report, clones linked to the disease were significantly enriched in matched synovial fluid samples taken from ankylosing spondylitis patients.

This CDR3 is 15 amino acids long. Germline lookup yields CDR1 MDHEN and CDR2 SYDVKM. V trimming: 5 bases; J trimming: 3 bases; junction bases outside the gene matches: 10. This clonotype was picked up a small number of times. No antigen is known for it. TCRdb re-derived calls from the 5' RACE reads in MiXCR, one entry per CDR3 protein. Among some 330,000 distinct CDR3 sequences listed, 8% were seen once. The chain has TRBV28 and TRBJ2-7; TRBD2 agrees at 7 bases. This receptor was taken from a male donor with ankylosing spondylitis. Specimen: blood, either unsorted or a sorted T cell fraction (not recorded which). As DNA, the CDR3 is TGTGCCAGCAGTGTGGCCCTTAGCGGGTACTACGAGCAGTACTTC. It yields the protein CASSVALSGYYEQYF.